A single sample is the source of the 9 T cell receptor beta chains below, sequenced in a study of technical replicates of blood from several donors (dated by TCRdb to the late 2010s). Receptors were amplified or captured by the immunoSEQ multiplex PCR assay. Entries here come from immuneACCESS through TCRdb and include only in-frame sequences with V and J called. Some clones fail to appear in such tables; in the studies checked, an unresolved V gene covers under half of the shortfall, and the cause of the remainder is unknown. The sample table contains around 84,000 clones; only one count was recorded for more than 80% of them. The ten largest make up more than 0.2% of the sample. The specimen was T cells isolated from PBMCs. The receptors here all came from a human donor in good health.

Written as DNA, the CDR3 is TGCGCCAGCAGCTTGGACCGGGAGGAAGGTGAGCAGTTCTTC. This gives the protein CASSLDREEGEQFF. J is TRBJ2-1 and V is TRBV5-1; 7 bases fit TRBD2. This CDR3 spans 14 amino acids. Germline values: CDR1 SGHRS, CDR2 YFSETQ. V dropped 0 bases and J dropped 9; count of bases not matched to a gene: 6.

This clone was observed a single time. The V and J genes are TRBV6-1 and TRBJ2-7; the D gene is possibly TRBD1 (6 bases). The CDR3 has 12 residues. The V gene lost 3 bases and the J gene lost 7 bases, with 10 bases spanning the gap. Germline-derived CDR1 and CDR2 are MNHNS and SASEGT. Here the CDR3 DNA reads TGTGCCAGCAGTGAGATGGGGACAGAGCAGTACTTC. It codes for CASSEMGTEQYF.

This rearrangement joins TRBV5-1 to TRBJ1-1; perhaps TRBD1 as D (6 bases). The CDR3 covers 15 residues. Germline CDR1 reads SGHRS; CDR2 reads YFSETQ. V was pared by 2 bases and J by 4 bases, with 15 bases between. The CDR3 nucleotides are TGCGCCAGCAGCTTCCCACAGGGAAGGGCCACTGAAGCTTTCTTT. Its protein product is CASSFPQGRATEAFF.

This chain links TRBV28 with TRBJ2-7, with 8 bases that match TRBD1. The V and J ends lost 6 bases and 3 bases, in that order; junction bases with no gene match: 7. This CDR3 region has 14 residues. Germline CDR1 MDHEN, CDR2 SYDVKM. The CDR3 loop is CASSAQGGGYEQYF. The CDR3 DNA is TGTGCCAGCAGCGCACAGGGGGGAGGCTACGAGCAGTACTTC.

The chain joins TRBV18 to TRBJ1-1; 10 nucleotides align to TRBD1. Losses at the gene ends were 1 base for V and 0 bases for J; bases not matched to a gene: 8. Germline V gene sequence: CDR1 KGHSH, CDR2 LQKENI. The CDR3 consists of 18 residues. DNA of the CDR3: TGTGCCAGCTCACCACGTGCGACAGGGGGCGCCGTGAACACTGAAGCTTTCTTT. It translates to CASSPRATGGAVNTEAFF.

The chain has TRBV7-6 and TRBJ2-3; possibly TRBD2 for D (6 bases). Trimming stripped 3 bases from V and 2 bases from J, with 12 bases between. The CDR3 runs 15 residues. Germline assignment: CDR1 SGHVS and CDR2 FNYEAQ. CDR3 DNA: TGTGCCAGCAGCTTGCCTTGGGAGGCCACAGATACGCAGTATTTT. It is translated as CASSLPWEATDTQYF.

The chain recombines TRBV7-9 with TRBJ2-5; D call uncertain. V was shortened by 3 bases and J by 5 bases, with 4 bases between the two germline ends. This CDR3 region has 11 residues. Germline V gene data show CDR1 as SEHNR and CDR2 as FQNEAQ (reference sequence). CDR3 DNA: TGTGCCAGCAGCTTCGGGGAGACCCAGTACTTC. It is translated as CASSFGETQYF.

The chain couples TRBV6-5 to TRBJ2-1, with 8 bases fitting TRBD2. This CDR3 has 14 residues. The V gene's germline CDR1 is MNHEY and CDR2 SVGAGI. V was pared by 4 bases and J by 4 bases, with 3 bases of the junction left unmatched. The CDR3 sequence: CASSLAGGYNEQFF. The CDR3 bases are TGTGCCAGCAGTTTGGCGGGAGGTTACAATGAGCAGTTCTTC.

The chain has TRBV5-1 and TRBJ1-1, with TRBD1 as a possible D gene (6 bases). Germline-derived CDR1 and CDR2 are SGHRS and YFSETQ. V was cut by 4 bases and J by 0 bases, with 19 bases left in between. There are 17 residues in the CDR3. The CDR3 DNA reads TGCGCCAGCAGCCGAGGACAGTCGCCCCCGGTGAACACTGAAGCTTTCTTT. It encodes CASSRGQSPPVNTEAFF. Full variable domain (rest looked up from reference TRBV5-1 and TRBJ1-1): KAGVTQTPRYLIKTRGQQVTLSCSPISGHRSVSWYQQTPGQGLQFLFEYFSETQRNKGNFPGRFSGRQFSNSRSEMNVSTLELGDSALYLCASSRGQSPPVNTEAFFGQGTRLTVV.